These T cell receptor beta chains were read from a single sample in a study of cytomegalovirus exposure and HLA in healthy donors. Some clones are missing from TCRdb's copy, which holds only in-frame ones; the method was immunoSEQ multiplex PCR. The sample yields approximately 49,000 clones, 92% seen once. Input material: PBMCs. The receptors derive from a man aged 18-30 years in good health and CMV-seronegative. CDR3s include the opening cysteine and the closing phenylalanine or tryptophan. The D gene is left open where the match is weak.

V gene,J gene,D gene,CDR3 protein
TRBV6-1,TRBJ1-2,-,CASRRGAYGYTF
TRBV5-4,TRBJ1-1,TRBD1,CASSAWTGMNTEAFF
TRBV2,TRBJ1-5,-,CASSEWAENQPQHF
TRBV7-3,TRBJ2-2,TRBD2,CASRAPARGAAGGTTGELFF
TRBV7-2,TRBJ2-2,TRBD2,CASSLVPGRGGELFF
TRBV5-6,TRBJ2-3,TRBD2,CASSFRLAGADTQYF
TRBV6-1,TRBJ2-7,TRBD2,CASSEKGRDYSYEQYF
TRBV6-5,TRBJ2-7,-,CASRPRRAVSYEQYF
TRBV18,TRBJ1-5,-,CASSPTGSGQPQHF
TRBV28,TRBJ2-7,-,CASTSAYEQYF
TRBV5-1,TRBJ2-7,TRBD2,CASSSTSGRSREQYF
TRBV19,TRBJ1-2,-,CASSMNSQYGYTF
TRBV5-4,TRBJ1-3,-,CASSPAGASGNTIYF
TRBV30,TRBJ2-5,-,CASAQRIGETQYF
TRBV11-2,TRBJ2-5,TRBD1,CASSLGTGGQETQYF
TRBV18,TRBJ2-2,-,CASSPLAGANTGELFF
TRBV11-3,TRBJ1-1,-,CASSLGHKRMNTEAFF
TRBV28,TRBJ2-2,TRBD2,CASSFFRTSPIGELFF
TRBV15,TRBJ2-1,TRBD2,CATSRRAGGAYNEQFF
TRBV30,TRBJ2-1,TRBD1,CAWNRGGGEQFF
TRBV5-1,TRBJ2-1,TRBD2,CASSLGLADYNEQFF
TRBV6-5,TRBJ2-1,TRBD2,CASRPGTSGYNEQFF
TRBV7-9,TRBJ1-5,TRBD1,CASSLARDRDNQPQHF
TRBV5-1,TRBJ1-2,TRBD1,CASSPRQGAGGYTF
TRBV19,TRBJ2-1,TRBD2,CASSPRLAGGRNEQFF
TRBV19,TRBJ2-5,TRBD1,CASSSITGGAETQYF
TRBV6-6,TRBJ1-3,-,CASSAGARRDTIYF
TRBV5-5,TRBJ2-1,TRBD2,CASRYTSGFNEQFF
TRBV14,TRBJ2-7,TRBD1,CASSLNPGQRDHEQYF
TRBV29-1,TRBJ2-1,-,CSVVIGTPYNEQFF
TRBV7-2,TRBJ1-3,-,CASSLTESGNTIYF
TRBV4-2,TRBJ2-1,TRBD2,CASSQDRGSGSDEQFF
TRBV5-8,TRBJ2-7,TRBD1,CASPSFEGALYEQYF
TRBV28,TRBJ2-3,TRBD2,CASSFVLAHTDTQYF
TRBV7-9,TRBJ2-5,TRBD2,CASSSGGLAGNLVETQYF
TRBV4-1,TRBJ2-1,TRBD2,CASSHPGLAYNEQFF
TRBV7-9,TRBJ2-1,-,CASSLDREINNEQFF
TRBV2,TRBJ1-1,-,CASSVQGLNTEAFF
TRBV9,TRBJ1-2,-,CASSVEGYRPFNYGYTF
TRBV28,TRBJ2-7,TRBD2,CASSDLGRSRYEQYF